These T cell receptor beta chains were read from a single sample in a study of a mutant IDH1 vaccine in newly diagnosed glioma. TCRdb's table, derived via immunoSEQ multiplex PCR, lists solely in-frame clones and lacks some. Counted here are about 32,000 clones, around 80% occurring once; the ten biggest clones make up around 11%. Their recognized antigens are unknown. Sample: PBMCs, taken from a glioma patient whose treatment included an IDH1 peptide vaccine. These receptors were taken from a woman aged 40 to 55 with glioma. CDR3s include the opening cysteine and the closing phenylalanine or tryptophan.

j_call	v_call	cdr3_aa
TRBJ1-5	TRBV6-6	CASSYSLGQLNQPQHF
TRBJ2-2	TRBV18	CASSPPGGNTGELFF
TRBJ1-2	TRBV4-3	CASSQAWNRGDGYTF
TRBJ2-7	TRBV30	CAWREKKSPYEQYF
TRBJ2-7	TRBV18	CASSRDSGAPIEQYF
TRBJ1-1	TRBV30	CAWNLLGNTEAFF
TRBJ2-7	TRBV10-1	CASPRRQASSYEQYF
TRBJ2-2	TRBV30	CAWSVRGQWNTGELFF
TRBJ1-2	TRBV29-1	CSVPPGTPEGYGYTF
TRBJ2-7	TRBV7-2	CASSLVAGGYEQYF
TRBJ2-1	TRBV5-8	CASSLGTGDYNEQFF
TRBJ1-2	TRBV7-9	CASSSGGFNGYTF
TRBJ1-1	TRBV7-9	CASEGPPGNTEAFF
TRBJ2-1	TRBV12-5	CASGSGLAGGYEQFF
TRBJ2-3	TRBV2	CASSYTDTQYF
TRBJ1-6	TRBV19	CASSLSRGGSPLHF
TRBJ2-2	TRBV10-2	CASSEPPPGWRGRAGELFF
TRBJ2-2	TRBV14	CASSPHTGELFF
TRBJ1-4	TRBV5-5	CASSSGTGRRTNEKLFF
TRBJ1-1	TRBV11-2	CASSSRDSSNTEAFF
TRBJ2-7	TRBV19	CASSIGVQYEQYF
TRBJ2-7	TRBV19	CASSPGTGPSYEQYF
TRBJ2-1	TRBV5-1	CASSLPPYNEQFF
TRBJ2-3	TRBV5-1	CASSFSRSSPDTQYF
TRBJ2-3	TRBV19	CASSIYGDADTQYF
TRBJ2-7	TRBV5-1	CASSLEAYEQYF
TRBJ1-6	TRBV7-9	CASSLETESPLHF
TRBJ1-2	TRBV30	CAWRGPGQGALGYTF
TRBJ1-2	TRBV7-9	CASSSGADYGYTF
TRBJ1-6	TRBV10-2	CASSDRGAQSPLHF
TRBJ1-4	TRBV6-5	CASSYLGVGGDEKLFF
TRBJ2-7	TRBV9	CASSTGGAAYEQYF
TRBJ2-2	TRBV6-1	CASSASQGFTGELFF
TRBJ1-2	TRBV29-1	CSVTSGTYYGYTF
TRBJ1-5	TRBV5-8	CASSSGYDANQPQHF
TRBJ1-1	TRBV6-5	CASSYSNTRGTEAFF
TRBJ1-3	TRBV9	CASSVARQEDGNTIYF
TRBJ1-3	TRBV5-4	CASSPSPIYF
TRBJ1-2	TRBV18	CASSPNSGTSGYTF
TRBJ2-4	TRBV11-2	CASSSDGSGGEVDIQYF
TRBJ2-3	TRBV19	CASSIGGLGDRHTDTQYF
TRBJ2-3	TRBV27	CASSRTGLSSTDTQYF
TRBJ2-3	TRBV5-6	CASSLERAGDTQYF
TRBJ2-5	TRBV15	CATSRLGPGETQYF
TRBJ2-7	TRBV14	CASTREDRGRLQYF
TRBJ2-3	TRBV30	CAWSHMGQGTDTQYF